This TCR beta chain was obtained from a study of T cell responses to AZD1222 COVID-19 vaccine. There are 15 residues in the CDR3. Germline-derived CDR1 and CDR2 are SGHNT and YYREEE (reference sequence). Unmatched junction bases numbered 9, after V lost 5 bases and J lost 2 bases. Repertoires were generated with immunoSEQ multiplex PCR, while TCRdb's copy carries only in-frame clones and drops some. The profile shows around 92,000 clones, approximately 90% of them singletons. This clone was detected only once. This sequence originates from an adult in good health. The sequenced sample was peripheral blood, obtained on day 0 of AZD1222 vaccination. This sequence joins TRBV5-4 and TRBJ2-5, with 7 bases identical to TRBD2. CDR3 sequence (DNA): TGTGCCAGCAGGTGGGAGGGCCACGGTCAAGAGACCCAGTACTTC. Protein: CASRWEGHGQETQYF.